The clone carrying this TCR beta chain was seen only a few times. Its antigen remains unidentified. These data are taken from a study of CD8 T cells in ankylosing spondylitis. The study, taken as a whole, reports: The study identified a TCR beta motif of several highly homologous variants that appeared characteristic of ankylosing spondylitis blood. Reported data indicate significant enrichment of disease-linked clones within matched ankylosing spondylitis synovial fluid. Reactive arthritis synovial fluid and blood were previously reported to contain some motif variants.

Construction of TCR beta libraries was performed using quantitative 5'-RACE with molecular barcodes. In TCRdb, the 5' RACE reads were re-called with MiXCR into one record per CDR3 protein. The table lists about 450,000 distinct CDR3 sequences, 25% to 30% of them singletons. The TCR sequence derives from a male donor with ankylosing spondylitis. The sample comprised blood, either unsorted or a sorted T cell fraction (not recorded which).

The chain's CDR3 is CAGFRGDTEAFF. Here the CDR3 DNA reads TGTGCGGGGTTCAGGGGCGACACTGAAGCTTTCTTT. This sequence joins TRBV10-3 and TRBJ1-1; possibly TRBD1 for D (6 bases). CDR1 is ENHRY and CDR2 is SYGVKD in the germline V gene. The CDR3 has 12 amino acids.